This TCR beta chain was found in a study of T cell responses to AZD1222 COVID-19 vaccine. Study outcomes and limitations: Without day 14 samples, only post-peak T cell repertoires were studied.

Points on this clone: Its specificity is unknown.

Germline-derived CDR1 and CDR2 are MDHEN and SYDVKM. This CDR3 region has 16 residues. V lost 7 bases and J lost 4, with 20 bases in between. Some clones are missing from TCRdb's copy, which holds only in-frame ones; the method was immunoSEQ multiplex PCR. The table has roughly 100,000 clones, 91% seen once. The material was peripheral blood, obtained on day 0 of AZD1222 vaccination. This sequence was found in an adult in good health. The rearrangement joins TRBV28 to TRBJ2-1, with D possibly matching TRBD2 (5 bases). CDR3 region: CASIPEGFGFYNEQFF. The CDR3 coding sequence is TGTGCCAGCATACCCGAGGGTTTTGGGTTTTACAATGAGCAGTTCTTC.